Sequencing of this T cell receptor beta chain was carried out in a study of early T cells in non-severe SARS-CoV-2 infection. Turning to the study itself: Alpha and beta chains were unpaired, from unsorted whole-blood bulk RNA. Study observations and caveats: Matching results from VDJdb favored anti-spike CD8 responses, leaving private and CD4 specificities undetected.

Unique molecular identifiers were affixed to single, distinct cDNA molecules. TCRdb independently ran MiXCR on the 5' RACE reads; one entry per CDR3 protein. The table lists about 70,000 distinct CDR3 sequences, roughly 4.5% of them singletons. V lost 6 bases, J lost 2 bases, and 10 bases stayed unmatched. This CDR3 has 16 residues. Germline CDR1 and CDR2: MNHEY and SVGEGT. This clonotype was seen at least ten times. Its antigen is unidentified. This receptor was obtained from an adult who was a healthcare worker with PCR-confirmed SARS-CoV-2 infection or an uninfected control (not recorded which). The donor label of this sample is uncertain. This specimen consisted of whole blood, obtained at baseline. The chain recombines TRBV6-2 or TRBV6-3 with TRBJ2-3; 8 bases agree with TRBD2. The CDR3 sequence is CASRDVSGGLTDTQYF. In DNA form, the CDR3 reads TGTGCCAGCAGAGATGTCAGCGGGGGACTCACAGATACGCAGTATTTT.